This T cell receptor (beta chain) came from a study of identical twins. The V and J ends lost 4 bases and 6 bases, in that order; junction bases with no gene match: 9. CDR3 length: 15 residues. Germline V gene lookup returns CDR1 SGHTA and CDR2 FQGNSA. TCRdb re-called the 5' RACE reads through MiXCR, storing one row per CDR3 protein. Found here are about 470,000 distinct CDR3 sequences, roughly 26% of them singletons; the top ten hold roughly 3%. This clonotype was observed a few times. These records were also assigned to another study, of T cells expressing NK-cell markers.

Input material: CD4+ T cells sorted from blood. The chain has TRBV7-2 and TRBJ1-5, with 7 nucleotides matching TRBD1. The source is a woman aged 18-35 years in good health. Here the CDR3 reads CASSSQGVRSQPQHF. The CDR3 DNA follows: TGTGCCAGCAGCTCTCAGGGGGTAAGAAGTCAGCCCCAGCATTTT.